Below are 9 T cell receptor beta chains sequenced from a single sample in a study of blood T cell repertoires in COVID-19. Here immunoSEQ multiplex PCR was the method, and the copy in TCRdb shows in-frame clones only, minus some. In the table there are 110,000 to 150,000 clones, about 87% of which are singletons. The specimen was peripheral blood. The source of these receptors is a human donor in a cohort sampled during active COVID-19.

With regard to this clone: The sample holds other DNA sequences that translate to the same CDR3. The chain uses TRBV7-2 and TRBJ2-7; D uncertain. Trimming left V 3 bases short and J 3 bases short, with 6 bases between. Germline V gene data show CDR1 as SGHTA and CDR2 as FQGNSA. This CDR3 has 12 amino acids. CDR3 sequence: CASSFTSYEQYF. In nucleotides, the CDR3 is TGTGCCAGCAGCTTCACAAGCTACGAGCAGTACTTC.

V gene TRBV5-1 combines with J gene TRBJ2-2, with 7 bases identical to TRBD2. This CDR3 is built from 18 residues. CDR1 and CDR2 (germline): SGHRS, YFSETQ. V was clipped by 2 bases and J by 1 base; unmatched bases: 11. CDR3 DNA sequence: TGCGCCAGCAGCTTAGGGCTAGCGGCGACTATGAACACCGGGGAGCTGTTTTTT. It translates to CASSLGLAATMNTGELFF.

The chain couples TRBV4-1 to TRBJ2-7; tentatively, D is TRBD2 (6 bases). Germline V gene data show CDR1 as MGHRA and CDR2 as YSYEKL. Trimming left V 2 bases short and J 0 bases short, with 17 bases between. The CDR3 is made up of 17 amino acids. The CDR3 sequence: CASSQFPRDSSSYEQYF. The DNA for the CDR3 is TGCGCCAGCAGCCAATTCCCCCGGGACTCGAGCTCCTACGAGCAGTACTTC.

This chain uses TRBV6-6 with TRBJ2-1, with 14 bases aligning to TRBD2. The CDR3 consists of 16 residues. Per the germline V gene, CDR1 is MNHNY and CDR2 is SVGAGI (reference sequence). V gave up 6 bases and J gave up 7 bases; unmatched junction bases: 8. Written as DNA, the CDR3 is TGTGCCAGCAGCCCAATGGGACTAGCGGGGGCTAATGAGCAGTTCTTC. It yields the protein CASSPMGLAGANEQFF.

This clone has just one count. This chain links TRBV29-1 with TRBJ2-2; 9 bases are shared with TRBD1. The CDR3 is 13 residues long. Germline V CDR1 and CDR2: SQVTM, ANQGSEA. The junction had 5 bases not matched to a gene; V was cut back by 4 bases and J by 8 bases. The CDR3 region is CSVGGTGLGELFF. The DNA for the CDR3 is TGCAGCGTTGGGGGGACAGGGTTAGGGGAGCTGTTTTTT.

The chain links TRBV7-9 to TRBJ1-1, with TRBD1 as a possible D gene (5 bases). Trimming removed 5 bases at V and 3 bases at J, with 16 bases between. This CDR3 is 15 amino acids long. Germline V gene sequence: CDR1 SEHNR, CDR2 FQNEAQ (reference sequence). In DNA form, the CDR3 reads TGTGCCAGCAGCCCAGGGTTAGGGCGCGACACTGAAGCTTTCTTT. Amino acid sequence: CASSPGLGRDTEAFF. Filled out from reference TRBV7-9 and TRBJ1-1, the complete variable domain reads DTGVSQNPRHKITKRGQNVTFRCDPISEHNRLYWYRQTLGQGPEFLTYFQNEAQLEKSRLLSDRFSAERPKGSFSTLEIQRTEQGDSAMYLCASSPGLGRDTEAFFGQGTRLTVV.

This clone was seen just once. The chain links TRBV7-3 to TRBJ1-1; TRBD1 is a possible D gene (5 bases). Trimming removed 6 bases at V and 1 base at J, with 9 bases between. Germline CDR1 reads SGHTA; CDR2 reads FQGTGA. This CDR3 contains 13 residues. CDR3 nucleotide sequence: TGTGCCAGCAGGCTGACAGCGAACACTGAAGCTTTCTTT. It encodes CASRLTANTEAFF.

The rearrangement links TRBV18 to TRBJ1-4; D unresolved. Looked up from germline, CDR1 is KGHSH and CDR2 is LQKENI. The CDR3 consists of 15 residues. Trimming shortened V by 0 bases and J by 5 bases, and 10 bases separated the two germline ends. DNA of the CDR3: TGTGCCAGCTCACCACCGTCAGAAAAGAATGAAAAACTGTTTTTT. Protein: CASSPPSEKNEKLFF.

This sequence joins TRBV27 and TRBJ2-3; 7 bases line up with TRBD1. The CDR3 is 14 amino acids. Germline CDR1 reads MNHEY; CDR2 reads SMNVEV (reference sequence). Trimming at V came to 5 bases and at J to 3 bases, leaving 5 bases not matched to a gene. The CDR3, as DNA: TGTGCCAGCAGTGAACGACAGGGAACAGATACGCAGTATTTT. Its translation is CASSERQGTDTQYF.